Listed here is a single T cell receptor (beta chain). V was cut by 4 bases and J by 2 bases, with 10 bases left in between. CDR3 length equals 14 residues. CDR1 and CDR2 from the germline V gene are SNHLY and FYNNEI. Primers: 60 Vbeta forward and 13 Jbeta reverse. Some clones are missing from TCRdb's copy, which holds only in-frame ones; the method was immunoSEQ multiplex PCR. The sample consists of 150,000 to 200,000 clones, more than 70% of them appearing once. The sample is drawn from a study of cytomegalovirus exposure and HLA in healthy donors. The sequence was collected from a male donor in good health and CMV-seronegative. The chain uses TRBV2 and TRBJ2-3, with a tentative D call TRBD1 (6 bases). The sequenced sample consisted of PBMCs. For the CDR3, the DNA is TGTGCCAGCAGTGCAAACAGGGACACAGATACGCAGTATTTT. Translation: CASSANRDTDTQYF.